This T cell receptor (beta chain) is drawn from a study of blood T cell repertoires in COVID-19. Across the whole study: Some COVID-19 samples were acute and others convalescent; all came from the United States, Italy and Spain.

The CDR3 loop spans 16 amino acids. V was shortened by 4 bases and J by 0 bases, with 13 bases between the two germline ends. In germline, CDR1 is SGHRS, CDR2 YFSETQ. Only in-frame clones appear in the TCRdb table, and some are missing; sequencing was by immunoSEQ multiplex PCR. The table records 310,000 or so clones, just over 90% of them present only once. Source material: peripheral blood. The V call is TRBV5-1, the J call TRBJ2-2; a weak D match, TRBD1 (6 bases). This TCR derives from a woman aged 25 to 39 with COVID-19, enrolled during active disease. CDR3 sequence reads: CASSVQGFANTGELFF. The CDR3 nucleotides are TGCGCCAGCAGCGTACAGGGCTTCGCGAACACCGGGGAGCTGTTTTTT. Full variable domain (rest looked up from reference TRBV5-1 and TRBJ2-2): KAGVTQTPRYLIKTRGQQVTLSCSPISGHRSVSWYQQTPGQGLQFLFEYFSETQRNKGNFPGRFSGRQFSNSRSEMNVSTLELGDSALYLCASSVQGFANTGELFFGEGSRLTVL.